The clone carrying this T cell receptor beta chain was found many times. TCRdb reprocessed the 5' RACE reads with MiXCR, giving one entry per CDR3 protein. The sample has 1.5 million or so distinct CDR3 sequences; roughly a third are singletons. Donors were all healthy Caucasians. V was pared by 4 bases and J by 3 bases, with 16 bases between. CDR3 length: 14 residues. Germline CDR1 reads SQVTM; CDR2 reads ANQGSEA. The data were obtained in a study of identical twins. Sequencing used cord blood. The V gene is TRBV29-1, the J gene TRBJ2-7, with D perhaps TRBD2 (6 bases). The TCR was taken from a newborn girl in good health. Here the CDR3 reads CSVAGGSRNYEQYF. The CDR3 coding sequence is TGCAGCGTTGCCGGGGGATCTAGAAACTACGAGCAGTACTTC.